What follows are 3 T cell receptor beta chains derived from one specimen sequenced in a study of blood T cell repertoires in COVID-19. Generated by immunoSEQ multiplex PCR, the TCRdb table keeps only in-frame clones and is missing some. The sample shows about 120,000 clones, around nine tenths of them seen only once. Input material: peripheral blood. The receptors shown here come from a woman aged 45-60 years with acute or convalescent COVID-19.

The V gene is TRBV5-1, the J gene TRBJ1-2, with TRBD1 identical over 10 bases. Germline CDR1 reads SGHRS; CDR2 reads YFSETQ. The CDR3 is 12 residues long. Trimming removed 2 bases from V and 11 bases from J; junction bases left unmatched: 3. The DNA of the CDR3 is TGCGCCAGCAGCTTTGGGACAGGGGTTTACACCTTC. As protein: CASSFGTGVYTF.

The chain has TRBV24-1 and TRBJ1-6; 9 bases match TRBD1. Trimming at V came to 5 bases and at J to 8 bases, leaving 6 bases not matched to a gene. Germline V gene sequence: CDR1 KGHDR, CDR2 SFDVKD. This CDR3 region has 15 residues. The CDR3 region has the DNA TGTGCCACCAGTGGGACCGGGACAGGGTATTCACCCCTCCACTTT. This gives the protein CATSGTGTGYSPLHF.

Here the CDR3 reads CASSLRLAGALTDTQYF. In nucleotides, the CDR3 is TGTGCCAGCAGCTTGCGACTAGCGGGGGCCCTCACAGATACGCAGTATTTT. The chain is built from TRBV4-2 and TRBJ2-3; 12 nucleotides agree with TRBD2. CDR3 length: 17 amino acids. The V gene's germline CDR1 is LGHNA and CDR2 YNFKEQ. The J segment lost 2 bases and the V segment lost 5 bases, leaving 8 bases of the junction unmatched.